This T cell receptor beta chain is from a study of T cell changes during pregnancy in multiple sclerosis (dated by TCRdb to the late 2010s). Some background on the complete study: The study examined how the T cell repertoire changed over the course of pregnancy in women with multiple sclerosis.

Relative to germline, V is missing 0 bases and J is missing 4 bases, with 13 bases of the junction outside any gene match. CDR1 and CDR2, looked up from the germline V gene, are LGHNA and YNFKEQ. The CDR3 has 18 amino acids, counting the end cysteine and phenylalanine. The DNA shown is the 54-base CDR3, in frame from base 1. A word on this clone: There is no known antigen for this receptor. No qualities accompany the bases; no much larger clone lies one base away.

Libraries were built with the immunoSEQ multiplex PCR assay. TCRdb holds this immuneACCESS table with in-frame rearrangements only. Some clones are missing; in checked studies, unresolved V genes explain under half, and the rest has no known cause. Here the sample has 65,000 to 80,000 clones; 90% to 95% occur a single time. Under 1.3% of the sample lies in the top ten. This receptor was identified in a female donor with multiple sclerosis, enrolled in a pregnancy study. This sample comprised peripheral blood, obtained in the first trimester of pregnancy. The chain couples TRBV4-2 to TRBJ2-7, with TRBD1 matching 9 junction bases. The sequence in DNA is TGTGCCAGCAGCCAAGAGAGGGGCGAGGGACAGGGTTTTTACGAGCAGTACTTC. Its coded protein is CASSQERGEGQGFYEQYF.